This T cell receptor (beta chain) was recovered during a study of control samples from healthy donors and cancer patients. Germline V gives CDR1 GTSNPN, CDR2 SVGIG (reference sequence). V gave up 2 bases and J gave up 11 bases; unmatched junction bases: 10. There are 13 residues in the CDR3. The table came from immunoSEQ multiplex PCR; TCRdb's copy has only in-frame clones and leaves some out. The table lists roughly 370,000 clones, 90% of them singletons. This sequence joins TRBV30 and TRBJ1-1; 8 bases fit TRBD1. The receptor comes from a man aged 35 to 55 with head and neck cancer. Sequencing input: PBMCs. CDR3 nucleotides: TGTGCCTGGAGTAAGGCGACAGGGGCTGCCGCTTTCTTT. As protein: CAWSKATGAAAFF.